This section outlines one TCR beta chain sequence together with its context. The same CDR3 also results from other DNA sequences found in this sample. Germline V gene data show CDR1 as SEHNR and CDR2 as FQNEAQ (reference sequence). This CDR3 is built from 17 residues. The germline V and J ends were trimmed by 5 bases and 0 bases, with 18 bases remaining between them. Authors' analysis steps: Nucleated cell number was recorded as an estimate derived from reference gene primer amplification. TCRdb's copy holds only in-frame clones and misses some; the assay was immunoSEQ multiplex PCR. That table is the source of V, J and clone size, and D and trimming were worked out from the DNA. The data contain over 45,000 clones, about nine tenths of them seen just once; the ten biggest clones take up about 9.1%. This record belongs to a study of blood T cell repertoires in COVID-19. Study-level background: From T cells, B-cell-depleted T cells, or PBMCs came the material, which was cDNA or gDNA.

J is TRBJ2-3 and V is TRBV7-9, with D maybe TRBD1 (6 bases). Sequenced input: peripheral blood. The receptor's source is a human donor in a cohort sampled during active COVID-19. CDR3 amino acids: CASSQILRGGSTDTQYF. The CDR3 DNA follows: TGTGCCAGCAGCCAGATACTTAGAGGGGGTAGCACAGATACGCAGTATTTT.